Presented here are 3 T cell receptor beta chains from one specimen sequenced in a study of blood T cells in healthy people across ages. Sample-barcoded 5' priming and a J-beta primer mix drove a second PCR of roughly 7 to 11 cycles. MiXCR was run by TCRdb on the 5' RACE reads, yielding one entry per CDR3 protein. The sample yields 1.5 million to 2 million distinct CDR3 sequences, 40% to 55% seen once. Sequenced input: blood. The receptors were sampled from a woman in her forties in good health.

The chain combines TRBV7-2 with TRBJ2-1; D is ambiguous. The CDR3 is made up of 14 amino acids. Between the trimmed V and J ends, which lost 0 bases and 4 bases, there was a span of 7 bases. In germline, CDR1 is SGHTA, CDR2 FQGNSA. This CDR3 reads CASSLAPEYNEQFF. DNA for the CDR3: TGTGCCAGCAGCTTAGCGCCTGAGTACAATGAGCAGTTCTTC.

The chain employs TRBV4-1 and TRBJ1-2; D uncertain. Germline CDR1 is MGHRA and CDR2 is YSYEKL. V shed 1 base and J shed 0 bases, with 9 bases lying between them. CDR3 length: 15 residues. This CDR3 reads CASSQGEAANYGYTF. CDR3 DNA sequence: TGCGCCAGCAGCCAAGGAGAGGCAGCTAACTATGGCTACACCTTC.

V gene TRBV4-1 combines with J gene TRBJ2-1, with 8 bases fitting TRBD2. Trimming at V came to 1 base and at J to 8 bases, leaving 4 bases not matched to a gene. Germline-derived CDR1 and CDR2 are MGHRA and YSYEKL. The CDR3 is made up of 14 amino acids. CDR3 sequence reads: CASSQGSGVYEQFF. Here the CDR3 DNA reads TGCGCCAGCAGCCAAGGTAGCGGGGTATATGAGCAGTTCTTC.